This TCR beta chain was obtained from a study of Graves' ophthalmopathy and Graves' hyperthyroidism. RNA transcripts yielded amplified TCR beta CDR3 regions. RT-PCR was first run with HTBI primers, then multiplex PCR in a second round. One entry per CDR3 protein, called by TCRdb with MiXCR from the multiplex PCR reads. The repertoire consists of roughly 1.1 million distinct CDR3 sequences, with 35% to 40% occurring once and the leading ten covering around 10%. V lost 5 bases, J lost 3 bases, and 6 bases stayed unmatched. The CDR3 is 15 residues long. CDR1 is LNHDA and CDR2 is SQIVND in the germline V gene (reference sequence). About this clonotype itself: The antigen is not known.

General study results and limits: Most thyroid clonotypes expanded beyond 0.001 frequency were also found in blood. The model predicted progression of ophthalmopathy with a sensitivity of 70% to 71%, and its specificity was about 72%. A classifier, a 13-signature model, separated ophthalmopathy from stable hyperthyroidism with more than 85% sensitivity and about 83% specificity.

The V gene is TRBV19, the J gene TRBJ1-5; 8 nucleotides agree with TRBD1. The sequence was obtained from an adult man with Graves' hyperthyroidism. The sample was peripheral blood or thyroid tissue (not recorded which). The CDR3 DNA follows: TGTGCCAGTAGTGCAGGGGGCGACTTCAATCAGCCCCAGCATTTT. Encoded protein: CASSAGGDFNQPQHF.